This is a list of T cell receptor beta chains from one sample in a study of regulatory T cells in long-lasting Graves disease. TCRdb reprocessed the multiplex PCR reads via MiXCR and lists one record per CDR3 protein. The table includes approximately 310,000 distinct CDR3 sequences, approximately 20% detected once. Sequencing was performed on peripheral blood mononuclear cells (PBMCs), taken at new diagnosis, from a patient treated with antithyroid drugs. Every receptor here comes from a female donor with Graves disease. CDR3s include the opening cysteine and the closing phenylalanine or tryptophan. Each record gives: clone size, CDR3 length, J gene, D gene, V gene, CDR3 DNA, CDR3 protein. D genes are given only for firm matches. Not all rows give a size; the values are once, few, many and, for expanded clones, a class.

many	13	TRBJ2-7	NA	TRBV2	TGTGCCAGCAGGGGGGACCCCTCCTACGAGCAGTACTTC	CASRGDPSYEQYF
NA	14	TRBJ1-1	TRBD1	TRBV20-1	TGCAGTGCCAGGGGCAGGGGGCTGGGCACTGAAGCTTTCTTT	CSARGRGLGTEAFF
many	15	TRBJ2-7	TRBD2	TRBV27	TGTGCCAGCAGTTTAAGACTAGCGAGCTCCTACGAGCAGTACTTC	CASSLRLASSYEQYF
many	15	TRBJ1-6	NA	TRBV6-1	TGTGCCAGCAGATCCCCGGACAGTGTCAATTCACCCCTCCACTTT	CASRSPDSVNSPLHF
NA	16	TRBJ1-5	TRBD1	TRBV7-8	TGTGCCAGCAGCTTAGGAGACAGGGGACGAGATCAGCCCCAGCATTTT	CASSLGDRGRDQPQHF
many	14	TRBJ2-7	NA	TRBV2	TGTGCCAGCAGTGGGACAGAACGGGGCTACGAGCAGTACTTC	CASSGTERGYEQYF
many	11	TRBJ2-7	NA	TRBV7-9	TGTGCCAGCTCAAGGGACTACGAGCAGTACTTC	CASSRDYEQYF
many	14	TRBJ2-4	NA	TRBV28	TGTGCCAGCAGTTCTCAGGACGGAGCGGCCATTCAGTACTTC	CASSSQDGAAIQYF
many	16	TRBJ2-1	TRBD2	TRBV7-3	TGTGCCAGCAGCCCGACTAGCGGGAGTTCCTACAATGAGCAGTTCTTC	CASSPTSGSSYNEQFF
once	16	TRBJ2-5	NA	TRBV11-2	TGTGCCAGCAGCTTAGGACCAGGGGCGGCTCCGAAGACCCAGTACTTC	CASSLGPGAAPKTQYF
many	15	TRBJ2-1	NA	TRBV28	TGTGCCAGCAGTTCGCCAGGGGGAGGACAGAATGAGCAGTTCTTC	CASSSPGGGQNEQFF
NA	16	TRBJ2-1	TRBD2	TRBV6-2/TRBV6-3	TGTGCCAGCACCGAGGATAGCGGGTCCTCCTACAATGAGCAGTTCTTC	CASTEDSGSSYNEQFF
many	12	TRBJ1-1	NA	TRBV6-1	TGTGCCAGCGTGACAGAGAACACTGAAGCTTTCTTT	CASVTENTEAFF
NA	14	TRBJ1-1	TRBD1	TRBV20-1	TGCAGTGCTAGGGTGGACAGGGTCGGGACTGAAGCTTTCTTT	CSARVDRVGTEAFF
NA	13	TRBJ2-5	NA	TRBV20-1	TGCAGTGCTAGAGCCCGAACGGGGGAGACCCAGTACTTC	CSARARTGETQYF
many	15	TRBJ1-4	NA	TRBV2	TGTGCCAGCGGTGGGTCAGAAGCAACTAATGAAAAACTGTTTTTT	CASGGSEATNEKLFF
many	15	TRBJ1-5	NA	TRBV19	TGTGCCAGTAGTATTGGCAGGGGCACGGGTGTGCCCCAGCATTTT	CASSIGRGTGVPQHF
few	15	TRBJ2-3	TRBD2	TRBV6-9	TGTGCCAGCAGTTACCGGGGGGGGGGGACAGATACGCAGTATTTT	CASSYRGGGTDTQYF
many	13	TRBJ1-1	NA	TRBV6-2/TRBV6-3	TGTGCCAGCAGTGACGAACAGAACACTGAAGCTTTCTTT	CASSDEQNTEAFF
many	16	TRBJ1-2	TRBD1	TRBV19	TGTGCCAGTAGCTCACTATCGGGACAGTCTAACTATGGCTACACCTTC	CASSSLSGQSNYGYTF
NA	14	TRBJ2-7	NA	TRBV19	TGTGCCAGTAGTATCGGGGCAGCCCAATACGAGCAGTACTTC	CASSIGAAQYEQYF
NA	16	TRBJ2-1	NA	TRBV7-3	TGTGCCAGCAGCGCAACGAACGGGATCTCCTACAATGAGCAGTTCTTC	CASSATNGISYNEQFF
many	15	TRBJ1-3	NA	TRBV2	TGTGCCAGCAGTGAAGGAGAGGCAGGGGGAAACACCATATATTTT	CASSEGEAGGNTIYF
NA	14	TRBJ2-1	NA	TRBV20-1	TGCAGTGCTAGTGGGGGACTGGTCTACAATGAGCAGTTCTTC	CSASGGLVYNEQFF
few	14	TRBJ2-5	NA	TRBV6-1	TGTGCCAGCCGAGATTCCAGGGTGAAAGGGACCCAGTACTTC	CASRDSRVKGTQYF
few	21	TRBJ2-1	TRBD1	TRBV28	TGTGCCAGCAGTTTCCCCCGGCTTGGACAGGGTTCCGCGGTCTCCTACAATGAGCAGTTCTTC	CASSFPRLGQGSAVSYNEQFF
NA	14	TRBJ1-4	TRBD1	TRBV2	TGTGCCAGCAGCGGGACAGGGGGCACGAAAAAACTGTTTTTT	CASSGTGGTKKLFF
few	15	TRBJ2-1	TRBD2	TRBV7-6	TGTGCCAGCAGCTTTAGCACTAGCGGAGCGAATGAGCAGTTCTTC	CASSFSTSGANEQFF
NA	14	TRBJ1-3	NA	TRBV30	TGTGCCTCCTTGACAGACAACTCTGGAAACACCATATATTTT	CASLTDNSGNTIYF
few	17	TRBJ1-6	TRBD1	TRBV19	TGTGCCAGTAGTATGGGGGCAGGGGGCTATGGAAATTCACCCCTCCACTTT	CASSMGAGGYGNSPLHF
many	12	TRBJ2-5	NA	TRBV6-2/TRBV6-3	TGTGCCAGCAGCCTCGGACCAGGGACCCAGTACTTC	CASSLGPGTQYF
many	16	TRBJ1-3	NA	TRBV30	TGTGCCTGGAGTGTTCGGGGGGGGATCTCTGGAAACACCATATATTTT	CAWSVRGGISGNTIYF
many	18	TRBJ2-7	TRBD2	TRBV30	TGTGCCTGGAGCAGTGATCTAGCGGGAGGTCCCCGGGCCTACGAGCAGTACTTC	CAWSSDLAGGPRAYEQYF
NA	16	TRBJ2-7	TRBD2	TRBV3-1	TGTGCCAGCAGCCCAAGCGGGAGGGCCCTAAGGGACGAGCAGTACTTC	CASSPSGRALRDEQYF
few	14	TRBJ1-5	NA	TRBV6-1	TGTGCCAGCAGACCAGGGACTTTCCATCAGCCCCAGCATTTT	CASRPGTFHQPQHF
many	16	TRBJ1-6	NA	TRBV28	NA	CASSFLAARPTSPLHF
many	15	TRBJ2-2	NA	TRBV2	TGTGCCAGCAGTCGGGGTGGTAGCTGGACCGGGGAGCTGTTTTTT	CASSRGGSWTGELFF
many	16	TRBJ2-7	NA	TRBV7-9	TGTGCCAGCAGCTTAGCGCGGTCACCCGGTACCTACGAGCAGTACTTC	CASSLARSPGTYEQYF
NA	16	TRBJ1-1	NA	TRBV7-2	TGTGCCAGCAGCTTGGGGGGCCGGGGGTCGAGCACTGAAGCCTTCTTT	CASSLGGRGSSTEAFF
NA	13	TRBJ1-4	NA	TRBV7-2	TGTGCCAGCAGGGGAAGAACTAATGAAAAACTGTTTTTT	CASRGRTNEKLFF
NA	16	TRBJ2-2	TRBD1	TRBV19	TGTGCCAGTAGTTACCGGACAGGGACGAACACCGGGGAGCTGTTTTTT	CASSYRTGTNTGELFF
many	15	TRBJ2-5	NA	TRBV7-7	TGTGCTAGCAGCTTAGGAGGGCTGGTCGTCGAGACCCAGTACTTC	CASSLGGLVVETQYF
many	13	TRBJ2-7	TRBD1	TRBV7-8	TGTGCCAGCAGCAGGGACAGGGGGGGCGAGCAGTACTTC	CASSRDRGGEQYF
many	16	TRBJ2-2	TRBD2	TRBV24-1	TGTGCCACCAGCTCGCCACCAGCGGGAGTAGTCGGGGAGCTGTTTTTT	CATSSPPAGVVGELFF
NA	15	TRBJ2-1	NA	TRBV3-1	TGTGCCAGCAGCCCCCTCAGGAGGGGCTACAATGAGCAGTTCTTC	CASSPLRRGYNEQFF
many	14	TRBJ1-6	TRBD1	TRBV5-1	TGCGCCAGCAGCTTGGGACAGGGAGCTTCACCCCTCCACTTT	CASSLGQGASPLHF
few	15	TRBJ1-3	NA	TRBV5-5	TGTGCCAGCAGCTTAGGTTGGACAGTGGGAAACACCATATATTTT	CASSLGWTVGNTIYF
many	14	TRBJ1-4	NA	TRBV2	TGTGCCAGCAGTGAAAAGGGACGCAATGAAAAACTGTTTTTT	CASSEKGRNEKLFF
many	15	TRBJ2-1	TRBD2	TRBV5-1	TGCGCCAGCAGCGAGACTAGCGGACCGTACAATGAGCAGTTCTTC	CASSETSGPYNEQFF
many	14	TRBJ2-7	NA	TRBV20-1	TGCAGTGCTAGCTCCGGCGGGAAGCTCTACGAGCAGTACTTC	CSASSGGKLYEQYF
few	13	TRBJ2-7	TRBD2	TRBV6-4	TGTGCCAGCTTGACTAGCGGTACCTACGAGCAGTACTTC	CASLTSGTYEQYF
NA	17	TRBJ2-2	TRBD2	TRBV9	TGTGCCAGCAGCTCCCGACTAGCGGGGAGGAACACCGGGGAGCTGTTTTTT	CASSSRLAGRNTGELFF
many	14	TRBJ1-2	NA	TRBV3-1	TGTGCCAGCAGCCAAGACGCAGGGATCTATGGCTACACCTTC	CASSQDAGIYGYTF